The 2 T cell receptor beta chains presented below share a single source sample, sequenced in a study of tumor-infiltrating lymphocytes in primary liver carcinoma. Taking about 19-32 mg of unsorted bulk tissue, the authors co-extracted RNA and DNA. TCR beta cDNA was made from 500 ng total RNA with a constant-region primer. TCR beta libraries came from three nested multiplex PCR rounds using slightly modified ARM-PCR. Each of the first two PCR rounds ran approximately 11 cycles with TRBV1-TRBV30 forward and C-beta reverse primers. TCRdb reprocessed the multiplex PCR reads via MiXCR and lists one record per CDR3 protein. This sample carries approximately 73,000 distinct CDR3 sequences, over 70% of them seen once, and the ten largest clones take roughly an eighth. Sequenced input: liver tumor tissue from sampling region 4. Specified subset: tumor region T4, right-lateral pole. These receptors all stem from a woman in her sixties or seventies with primary liver carcinoma and hepatitis B virus infection.

The chain's CDR3 is CASGSGTGEAFRNSPLHF. The CDR3 region has the DNA TGTGCAAGCGGTTCCGGGACAGGGGAGGCCTTTAGGAATTCACCCCTCCACTTT. The genes are TRBV7-8 and TRBJ1-6, with 10 bases that match TRBD1. The germline V gene encodes CDR1 SGHVS and CDR2 FQNEAQ. The CDR3 spans 18 residues.

With regard to this clonotype: The junction differs from germline at one of its ends, possibly a read error. The J gene is TRBJ2-7, the V gene TRBV5-4, with no clear D. CDR1 is SGHNT, CDR2 YYREEE, per germline (reference sequence). The CDR3 sequence is 14 residues long. CDR3 sequence reads: CTSSLGLVGYEQYF. In nucleotides, the CDR3 is TGTACCAGCAGCTTGGGTCTAGTGGGCTACGAGCAGTACTTC.